Each of the 14 T cell receptor beta chains below was sequenced from the same sample in a study of patients and donors after allogeneic stem cell transplantation. TCRdb redid the calling of the RT-PCR reads with MiXCR, one entry per CDR3 protein. Among roughly 230,000 distinct CDR3 sequences listed, about 14% were seen once. Sequenced sample: blood, either unsorted or a sorted T cell fraction (not recorded which). Receptors were obtained from a human donor who was either an allogeneic HSCT recipient or a stem cell or donor lymphocyte infusion donor (not recorded which). It is not recorded whose cells these are; they may come from a transplant donor.

This clonotype was counted a few times. The J gene is TRBJ1-5, the V gene TRBV5-5; D remains unclear. Germline CDR1 and CDR2: SGHKS and YYEKEE (reference sequence). Trimming removed 1 base at V and 3 bases at J, with 8 bases between. The CDR3 is 14 amino acids. CDR3 region: CASSLKGDNQPQHF. CDR3 bases: TGTGCCAGCAGCTTGAAGGGAGACAATCAGCCCCAGCATTTT.

This chain joins TRBV5-1 and TRBJ2-1, with 9 bases matching TRBD2. Unmatched junction bases numbered 13, after V lost 1 base and J lost 8 bases. Germline CDR1 reads SGHRS; CDR2 reads YFSETQ. The CDR3 runs to 17 residues. The DNA of the CDR3 is TGCGCCAGCAGCTTGAGTAACAGTAGGCTAGCGGGACATGAGCAGTTCTTC. Encoded protein: CASSLSNSRLAGHEQFF.

CDR3 protein: CSAGRFYYEQYF. The DNA of the CDR3 is TGCAGTGCTGGGCGGTTCTACTACGAGCAGTACTTC. The V call is TRBV20-1, the J call TRBJ2-7; D remains ambiguous. The CDR3 has 12 amino acids. CDR1 and CDR2 from the germline V gene are DFQATT and SNEGSKA (reference sequence). Between the trimmed V and J ends, which lost 5 bases and 3 bases, there was a span of 11 bases.

This clonotype was seen a handful of times. This chain joins TRBV7-2 and TRBJ2-5; D may be TRBD1 or TRBD2 (5 bases each). Germline-derived CDR1 and CDR2 are SGHTA and FQGNSA. Deletions cut 1 base from V and 5 bases from J, with 11 bases between. The CDR3 contains 14 residues. The CDR3 sequence: CASSLGGDAETQYF. The CDR3 DNA reads as TGTGCCAGCAGCTTAGGAGGGGATGCGGAGACCCAGTACTTC.

This clonotype was seen repeatedly, ten times or more. The rearrangement uses TRBV5-1 and TRBJ1-1; TRBD1 is a possible D gene (6 bases). Germline V gene data show CDR1 as SGHRS and CDR2 as YFSETQ. The length of the CDR3 is 13 residues. Trimming removed 4 bases from V and 4 bases from J, with 11 bases in between. CDR3 residues: CASSAQGFTEAFF. The CDR3 DNA follows: TGCGCCAGCAGCGCACAGGGATTCACTGAAGCTTTCTTT.

The V call is TRBV20-1, the J call TRBJ2-1; TRBD2 matches at 7 bases. With V trimmed by 0 bases and J by 4 bases, 9 bases remained unmatched. This CDR3 contains 16 residues. Per the germline V gene, CDR1 is DFQATT and CDR2 is SNEGSKA (reference sequence). CDR3 region: CSARDRLAEYYNEQFF. DNA of the CDR3: TGCAGTGCTAGAGATCGCCTAGCGGAATATTACAATGAGCAGTTCTTC.

This clonotype appeared many times. The chain is built from TRBV29-1 and TRBJ2-3, with D uncertain. CDR3 size: 14 residues. From germline, CDR1 is SQVTM and CDR2 ANQGSEA. Deletions cut 3 bases from V and 2 bases from J, with 12 bases between. CDR3 bases: TGCAGCGTTGACCTCGGCTCCACCACAGATACGCAGTATTTT. As protein: CSVDLGSTTDTQYF.

The sample holds a few counts of this clonotype. The chain uses TRBV6-2 or TRBV6-3 and TRBJ2-5; D could derive from TRBD1 or TRBD2 (5 bases each). Trimming stripped 4 bases from V and 5 bases from J, with 23 bases between. The CDR3 totals 17 residues. CDR1 and CDR2 from the germline V gene are MNHEY and SVGEGT. Written as DNA, the CDR3 is TGTGCCAGCAGTTCCCGCCCGATCGGGACCGGCCGGGAGACCCAGTACTTC. Translating it yields CASSSRPIGTGRETQYF.

The V gene is TRBV3-1, the J gene TRBJ2-7; D is undetermined. V was clipped by 2 bases and J by 6 bases, with 11 bases between them. The length of the CDR3 is 13 residues. Germline V gives CDR1 LGHDT, CDR2 YNNKEL (reference sequence). CDR3 residues: CASSQSIPPEQYF. The CDR3 coding sequence is TGTGCCAGCAGCCAATCTATTCCGCCCGAGCAGTACTTC.

The CDR3 reads CATSSRTAFDYTF. The CDR3 nucleotides are TGTGCCACCAGCAGCAGGACAGCTTTCGACTACACCTTC. The V call is TRBV15, the J call TRBJ1-2; D perhaps matches TRBD1 (6 bases). Germline V gene sequence: CDR1 LNHNV, CDR2 YYDKDF (reference sequence). Trimming took off 3 bases at V and 10 bases at J, with 15 bases between the two ends. CDR3 length equals 13 residues.

The rearrangement joins TRBV23-1 to TRBJ2-1, with D tentatively TRBD1 (6 bases). TRBV23-1 carries the ORF label, with uncertain function. Trimming stripped 0 bases from V and 6 bases from J, with 6 bases between. The CDR3 covers 13 residues. CDR3 bases: TGCGCCAGCAGTCAATCGGACAGCAATGAGCAGTTCTTC. Residues: CASSQSDSNEQFF.

CDR3 sequence reads: CASSAGDSGDAEAFF. As DNA, the CDR3 is TGTGCCAGCAGCGCCGGGGACAGTGGGGACGCTGAAGCTTTCTTT. The V call is TRBV9, the J call TRBJ1-1; 7 bases line up with TRBD1. CDR1 SGDLS and CDR2 YYNGEE come from the germline V gene. The ends lost 3 bases at V and 6 bases at J; junction bases unmatched: 11. The CDR3 spans 15 residues.

This clonotype was counted only a few times. The chain links TRBV4-1 to TRBJ2-7; 9 bases fit TRBD1. Germline loops: CDR1 MGHRA, CDR2 YSYEKL. V was pared by 2 bases and J by 5 bases, with 4 bases of the junction left unmatched. The CDR3 has 14 residues. CDR3 protein: CASSQPGQGHEQYF. CDR3 DNA sequence: TGCGCCAGCAGCCAACCGGGACAGGGCCACGAGCAGTACTTC.

For the CDR3, the DNA is TGCAGCGTTGAAGGTCTAGCGTATTCTGGCTACACCTTC. Protein sequence: CSVEGLAYSGYTF. The rearrangement uses TRBV29-1 and TRBJ1-2, with D hard to call. CDR1 and CDR2 from the germline V gene are SQVTM and ANQGSEA. The CDR3 spans 13 residues. The germline V and J ends were trimmed by 1 base and 7 bases, with 13 bases remaining between them.